The 30 T cell receptor beta chains listed next were all sequenced from one sample in a study of identical twins. Each CDR3 protein gets one entry after TCRdb re-called the 5' RACE reads with MiXCR. The sample has more than 1.5 million distinct CDR3 sequences, about 30% seen once; the top ten hold approximately 0.29%. The source material was cord blood. The receptors stem from a newborn girl in good health.

In this sample, this clonotype turned up a few times. The chain is built from TRBV10-2 and TRBJ1-6; maybe TRBD1 (5 bases). V gave up 0 bases and J gave up 6 bases, with 9 bases separating them. CDR3 length: 15 residues. Germline-derived CDR1 and CDR2 are WSHSY and SAAADI. The DNA of the CDR3 is TGCGCCAGCAGTGAGTCGGGGACGGGTAATTCACCCCTCCACTTT. This sequence encodes CASSESGTGNSPLHF.

J is TRBJ1-1 and V is TRBV4-2; 8 bases line up with TRBD1. CDR1 LGHNA and CDR2 YNFKEQ come from the germline V gene. The junction had 7 bases not matched to a gene; V was cut back by 3 bases and J by 1 base. The CDR3 length is 16 residues. The CDR3, as DNA: TGTGCCAGCAGCCATCTGGACAGGGAGGGGAACACTGAAGCTTTCTTT. This encodes CASSHLDREGNTEAFF.

The chain has TRBV2 and TRBJ2-1; TRBD1 aligns across 11 bases. V dropped 2 bases and J dropped 2; count of bases not matched to a gene: 8. The CDR3 is 18 amino acids. CDR1 SNHLY and CDR2 FYNNEI come from the germline V gene. This CDR3 is CASSESLDRGQTYNEQFF. CDR3 DNA sequence: TGTGCCAGCAGTGAATCCCTGGACAGGGGGCAGACCTACAATGAGCAGTTCTTC.

The chain couples TRBV19 to TRBJ2-3; the D gene is possibly TRBD2 (5 bases). The CDR3 totals 14 residues. The germline V gene encodes CDR1 LNHDA and CDR2 SQIVND (reference sequence). V was trimmed by 7 bases and J by 3 bases, leaving 14 bases between them. The CDR3 DNA reads as TGTGCCAGTACACAGACTACGTTGACAGATACGCAGTATTTT. Translation: CASTQTTLTDTQYF. Full variable domain (outside the CDR3, taken from reference TRBV19 and TRBJ2-3): DGGITQSPKYLFRKEGQNVTLSCEQNLNHDAMYWYRQDPGQGLRLIYYSQIVNDFQKGDIAEGYSVSREKKESFPLTVTSAQKNPTAFYLCASTQTTLTDTQYFGPGTRLTVL.

This clonotype was seen ten or more times. The rearrangement joins TRBV6-1 to TRBJ1-2, with TRBD1 identical over 8 bases. This CDR3 has 13 residues. CDR1 is MNHNS, CDR2 SASEGT, per germline. V shed 2 bases, J shed 4 bases, and the junction held 0 bases outside the gene matches. CDR3 amino acids: CASSETGGYGYTF. In DNA, the CDR3 is TGTGCCAGCAGTGAAACAGGGGGCTATGGCTACACCTTC.

The V gene is TRBV20-1, the J gene TRBJ1-6; TRBD1 matches at 8 bases. The CDR3 is made up of 16 amino acids. V lost 1 base, J lost 10 bases, and 12 bases stayed unmatched. CDR1 and CDR2 from the germline V gene are DFQATT and SNEGSKA (reference sequence). The CDR3 sequence is CSARGTGSPTDSPLHF. CDR3 coding DNA: TGCAGTGCTAGAGGGACAGGGTCTCCAACGGACTCACCCCTCCACTTT.

This clonotype was found a few times. At one boundary the junction diverges from the germline segment, which might be a read error. V gene TRBV20-1 combines with J gene TRBJ2-3, with no clear D. Germline-derived CDR1 and CDR2 are DFQATT and SNEGSKA (reference sequence). This CDR3 comprises 14 residues. The CDR3 DNA reads TGCAGTGCTAGACGGCTCCTTAGCACAGATGCGCAGTATTTT. Translation: CSARRLLSTDAQYF.

This clonotype occurred a few times. The V call is TRBV27, the J call TRBJ2-1; D is unresolved. Trimming left V 0 bases short and J 7 bases short, with 13 bases between. The germline V gene encodes CDR1 MNHEY and CDR2 SMNVEV (reference sequence). The CDR3 is 15 residues long. The CDR3 loop is CASSLSTPIGNEQFF. The DNA of the CDR3 is TGTGCCAGCAGTTTATCAACCCCCATTGGGAATGAGCAGTTCTTC.

This clonotype has only a few counts. The chain joins TRBV25-1 to TRBJ2-7; D is unresolved. CDR3 size: 11 residues. Trimming left V 8 bases short and J 3 bases short, with 8 bases between. Germline V lookup: CDR1 MGHDK, CDR2 SYGVNS. The DNA of the CDR3 is TGTGCCAGCGCTAGACTCTACGAGCAGTACTTC. Its protein product is CASARLYEQYF.

The chain has TRBV24-1 and TRBJ2-3; TRBD2 matches 11 bases. V was clipped by 3 bases and J by 7 bases; unmatched bases: 8. Germline CDR1 reads KGHDR; CDR2 reads SFDVKD. This CDR3 spans 16 amino acids. CDR3 in amino acids: CATSDPGTSGGHTQYF. The CDR3 DNA reads TGTGCCACCAGTGATCCGGGGACTAGCGGAGGCCATACGCAGTATTTT.

This clonotype was counted between two and nine times. In DNA, the CDR3 is TGTGCCAGCAGCTCATCTCCTCGCGGCCTAATCTACAATGAGCAGTTCTTC. Translating gives CASSSSPRGLIYNEQFF. This chain connects TRBV5-4 to TRBJ2-1, with D uncertain. CDR1 and CDR2 (germline): SGHNT, YYREEE (reference sequence). CDR3 length equals 17 residues. Deletions cut 3 bases from V and 3 bases from J, with 19 bases between. The full variable domain, with the rest looked up from reference TRBV5-4 and TRBJ2-1, is ETGVTQSPTHLIKTRGQQVTLRCSSQSGHNTVSWYQQALGQGPQFIFQYYREEENGRGNFPPRFSGLQFPNYSSELNVNALELDDSALYLCASSSSPRGLIYNEQFFGPGTRLTVL.

This clonotype occurred many times. The gene calls are TRBV5-1 and TRBJ1-2; the D is unclear. The V end was cut by 1 base, the J end by 4 bases, with 8 bases between. The CDR3 covers 13 residues. Germline V lookup: CDR1 SGHRS, CDR2 YFSETQ. DNA of the CDR3: TGCGCCAGCAGCTTGTATGAGGGCTATGGCTACACCTTC. Its protein product is CASSLYEGYGYTF.

The CDR3 coding sequence is TGTGCCAGCAGTTCTCTAGCGGGAGGAAAGTACAATGAGCAGTTCTTC. This sequence encodes CASSSLAGGKYNEQFF. The chain uses TRBV12-3 or TRBV12-4 and TRBJ2-1, with 11 bases aligning to TRBD2. The ends lost 4 bases at V and 4 bases at J; junction bases unmatched: 6. CDR3 length: 16 amino acids.

This clonotype was counted only a few times. The chain is built from TRBV7-2 and TRBJ2-4; 9 bases fit TRBD2. CDR3 size: 17 residues. Germline V CDR1 and CDR2: SGHTA, FQGNSA. V trimming: 3 bases; J trimming: 0 bases; junction bases outside the gene matches: 6. The CDR3 is CASSFVLAGLAKNIQYF. The CDR3 DNA sequence: TGTGCCAGCAGCTTCGTACTAGCGGGTCTAGCCAAAAACATTCAGTACTTC.

This clonotype has at least ten counts. The genes are TRBV4-1 and TRBJ2-1; 9 bases are a match to TRBD2. Trimming at V came to 2 bases and at J to 1 base, leaving 3 bases not matched to a gene. The V gene's germline CDR1 is MGHRA and CDR2 YSYEKL. The CDR3 covers 16 residues. The CDR3 DNA follows: TGCGCCAGCAGCCAACCGACTAGCGGATCCTACAATGAGCAGTTCTTC. This translates into CASSQPTSGSYNEQFF.

Only a few counts were recorded for this clonotype. The chain links TRBV11-2 to TRBJ2-1; tentative D call: TRBD2 (6 bases). Germline CDR1 and CDR2: SGHAT and FQNNGV. The length of the CDR3 is 14 residues. The V end was cut by 5 bases, the J end by 6 bases, with 14 bases between. The CDR3 DNA follows: TGTGCCAGCAGCGTTATACTAGCTCCCAATGAGCAGTTCTTC. This sequence encodes CASSVILAPNEQFF.

The chain combines TRBV5-1 with TRBJ2-1; 10 bases align to TRBD2. The J call is doubtful: the DNA matches TRBJ2-7 better. Germline CDR1 SGHRS, CDR2 YFSETQ. The CDR3 is 17 residues long. CDR3 region: CASSPGTSELSYNEQYF. Written as DNA, the CDR3 is TGCGCCAGCAGCCCCGGGACTAGCGAACTCTCCTACAATGAGCAGTACTTC.

As regards this clonotype: Since a much larger clone is just one base distant, this may be a read error. V gene TRBV12-3 or TRBV12-4 combines with J gene TRBJ1-2; 9 bases fit TRBD1. The CDR3 loop spans 16 amino acids. Germline trimming cut 8 bases from V and 6 bases from J; bases unmatched to any gene: 16. This chain's CDR3 is CASGSGQIGTGNGYTF. CDR3 DNA sequence: TGTGCCAGCGGCTCTGGCCAGATCGGGACAGGGAATGGCTACACCTTC.

This clonotype was picked up a small number of times. The chain carries TRBV6-2 or TRBV6-3 and TRBJ2-3; tentatively, D is TRBD2 (6 bases). CDR1 is MNHEY and CDR2 is SVGEGT in the germline V gene. The CDR3 is 15 residues long. Deletions cut 2 bases from V and 2 bases from J, with 11 bases between. The DNA of the CDR3 is TGTGCCAGCAGTTACCCCGCGGGGCACACAGATACGCAGTATTTT. The encoded protein is CASSYPAGHTDTQYF.

The rearrangement uses TRBV20-1 and TRBJ2-1, with TRBD2 matching 12 bases. The J call may not be correct, given that the DNA end is closer to TRBJ2-7. Germline V lookup: CDR1 DFQATT, CDR2 SNEGSKA (reference sequence). This CDR3 spans 16 amino acids. CDR3: CSASHPGLAGYNEQYF. The CDR3 coding sequence is TGCAGTGCTAGTCACCCCGGACTAGCGGGGTACAATGAGCAGTACTTC.

This clonotype was seen a few times. The chain uses TRBV10-3 and TRBJ1-5; D gene unclear. V was clipped by 4 bases and J by 0 bases, with 10 bases between them. Germline V CDR1 and CDR2: ENHRY, SYGVKD. CDR3 length: 15 residues. As DNA, the CDR3 is TGTGCCATCAGTGGGGAAGGGTATAGCAATCAGCCCCAGCATTTT. Encoded protein: CAISGEGYSNQPQHF.

The V and J genes are TRBV2 and TRBJ2-1, with a tentative D call TRBD2 (6 bases). With 7 bases removed from V and 0 bases from J, the gap between germline ends came to 16 bases. This CDR3 has 16 residues. CDR1 SNHLY and CDR2 FYNNEI come from the germline V gene. The CDR3 loop reads CASTGTSTSSYNEQFF. CDR3 DNA: TGTGCCAGCACCGGGACTTCAACGAGCTCCTACAATGAGCAGTTCTTC. Filled out from reference TRBV2 and TRBJ2-1, the complete variable domain reads EPEVTQTPSHQVTQMGQEVILRCVPISNHLYFYWYRQILGQKVEFLVSFYNNEISEKSEIFDDQFSVERPDGSNFTLKIRSTKLEDSAMYFCASTGTSTSSYNEQFFGPGTRLTVL.

This chain joins TRBV4-1 and TRBJ2-3; TRBD2 matches at 9 bases. In germline, CDR1 is MGHRA, CDR2 YSYEKL. The CDR3 covers 15 residues. After removal of 4 bases from V and 3 bases from J, the junction contained 5 bases not matched to a gene. CDR3 DNA: TGCGCCAGCAGCCGATGGACTAGCGTGACAGATACGCAGTATTTT. Translated: CASSRWTSVTDTQYF.

The V gene is TRBV7-2, the J gene TRBJ2-7; 10 bases are shared with TRBD1. V lost 5 bases, J lost 6 bases, and 7 bases stayed unmatched. The CDR3 covers 14 residues. CDR1 SGHTA and CDR2 FQGNSA come from the germline V gene. The CDR3 nucleotides are TGTGCCAGCAGCAAGACAGGGGGCCCACTCGAGCAGTACTTC. This encodes CASSKTGGPLEQYF.

This clonotype has more than one count but fewer than ten. The chain recombines TRBV5-1 with TRBJ2-3; 9 bases are a match to TRBD2. This CDR3 region has 18 residues. J lost 4 bases, V lost 4 bases, and 16 bases had no gene match. Germline CDR1 SGHRS, CDR2 YFSETQ. This CDR3 is CASSPSSSGGATADTQYF. CDR3 coding DNA: TGCGCCAGCAGCCCCAGCAGTAGCGGGGGAGCCACTGCAGATACGCAGTATTTT. The variable domain in full, completed from reference TRBV5-1 and TRBJ2-3, reads KAGVTQTPRYLIKTRGQQVTLSCSPISGHRSVSWYQQTPGQGLQFLFEYFSETQRNKGNFPGRFSGRQFSNSRSEMNVSTLELGDSALYLCASSPSSSGGATADTQYFGPGTRLTVL.

This clonotype was seen more than once but under ten times. The J gene is TRBJ2-7, the V gene TRBV3-1, with TRBD1 matching 7 bases. V lost 1 base and J lost 7; bases outside the gene matches: 7. CDR3 length: 14 amino acids. Germline V gene sequence: CDR1 LGHDT, CDR2 YNNKEL (reference sequence). CDR3 sequence (DNA): TGTGCCAGCAGCCAAGCCAGACTGGACAGGGAGCAGTACTTC. Protein: CASSQARLDREQYF.

The rearrangement links TRBV6-4 to TRBJ2-1, with D possibly being TRBD2 (5 bases). This CDR3 is built from 18 residues. The germline CDR1 and CDR2 sequences are MRHNA and SNTAGT. V lost 6 bases to trimming and J lost 0 bases, with 21 bases between them. The CDR3 sequence is CASSVSGSTLSSYNEQFF. The CDR3, as DNA: TGTGCCAGCAGCGTAAGCGGTTCCACTCTTAGCTCCTACAATGAGCAGTTCTTC.

This clonotype was seen a handful of times. The chain has TRBV2 and TRBJ2-7; TRBD2 might be the D (6 bases). The ends were cut back, 8 bases at V and 4 bases at J, with 12 bases in the middle. CDR3 length: 12 amino acids. The germline gives CDR1 SNHLY, CDR2 FYNNEI. CDR3 in DNA: TGTGCCAGCGAGAGGGGAGGATACGAGCAGTACTTC. Translated: CASERGGYEQYF.

This chain links TRBV7-9 with TRBJ2-4; TRBD1 might be the D (5 bases). Per germline, CDR1 SEHNR and CDR2 FQNEAQ (reference sequence). CDR3 length: 17 residues. V lost 1 base and J 1 base, leaving 14 bases between the germline ends. The CDR3 sequence is CASSLGVWAGAKNIQYF. CDR3 nucleotides: TGTGCCAGCAGCTTAGGAGTTTGGGCAGGGGCCAAAAACATTCAGTACTTC.

The V call is TRBV7-9, the J call TRBJ2-1, with D tentatively TRBD2 (6 bases). V was cut by 2 bases and J by 15 bases, with 23 bases left in between. Looked up from germline, CDR1 is SEHNR and CDR2 is FQNEAQ (reference sequence). This CDR3 spans 15 amino acids. CDR3 in DNA: TGTGCCAGCAGCTTAAAGGGACTCCTGCTGGAGATGCCGTTCTTC. It is translated as CASSLKGLLLEMPFF.